This T cell receptor (beta chain) was recovered during a study of blood T cell repertoires in COVID-19. Looking at the study overall: Samples taken during acute and convalescent COVID-19 were collected in the United States, Italy and Spain. The cDNA or gDNA used as material had been derived from T cells, B-cell-depleted T cells, or PBMCs.

The method was immunoSEQ multiplex PCR; TCRdb's version includes in-frame clones alone and lacks a portion of them. Among 90,000 to 150,000 clones, about 83% were seen once, and the ten largest hold about 3.9%. Germline CDR1 and CDR2: LGHDT and YNNKEL (reference sequence). This CDR3 has 16 amino acids. The V segment lost 1 base and the J segment 0 bases; nucleotides outside the gene matches: 3. The TCR originated in a man aged 55 to 69 with acute or convalescent COVID-19. The source material was peripheral blood. The chain carries TRBV3-1 (or the pseudogene TRBV3-2) and TRBJ2-1; 7 positions agree with TRBD1. Written as DNA, the CDR3 is TGTGCCAGCAGCCAAGGGACAGGTAGCTCCTACAATGAGCAGTTCTTC. The encoded protein is CASSQGTGSSYNEQFF.